The rows below give T cell receptor beta chains drawn from one sample of a study of regulatory T cells in long-lasting Graves disease. TCRdb reanalysed the multiplex PCR reads using MiXCR and keeps one entry per CDR3 protein. The profile covers over 450,000 distinct CDR3 sequences, with roughly 21% appearing a single time and 7% to 9% taken by the ten largest. This specimen was peripheral blood mononuclear cells (PBMCs), taken when the disease was refractory, from a patient treated with antithyroid drugs. Receptors originate from a female donor with Graves disease. Both conserved end residues are part of each CDR3.

>TRBJ2-1|TRBV19
CASSMGGTSGGNEQFF
>TRBJ1-5|TRBV7-9
CASSLDRVDQPQHF
>TRBJ2-5|TRBV30
CAWSFGMGWETQYF
>TRBJ2-5|TRBV6-1
CASSLGLAGGKETQYF
>TRBJ2-2|TRBV5-1
CASSLRGSATRSANTGELFF
>TRBJ1-5|TRBV28
CASRQITSNQPQHF
>TRBJ2-1|TRBV28
CASSTPGTSGSHYEQFF
>TRBJ2-7|TRBV20-1
CSASTDSQGHEQYF
>TRBJ2-7|TRBV11-1
CASSYHAGGAGDEQYF
>TRBJ1-2|TRBV29-1
CSVTPLMTGDGYTF
>TRBJ1-2|TRBV28
CASSSPDIPYGYTF
>TRBJ2-2|TRBV28
CASWFEGTGELFF